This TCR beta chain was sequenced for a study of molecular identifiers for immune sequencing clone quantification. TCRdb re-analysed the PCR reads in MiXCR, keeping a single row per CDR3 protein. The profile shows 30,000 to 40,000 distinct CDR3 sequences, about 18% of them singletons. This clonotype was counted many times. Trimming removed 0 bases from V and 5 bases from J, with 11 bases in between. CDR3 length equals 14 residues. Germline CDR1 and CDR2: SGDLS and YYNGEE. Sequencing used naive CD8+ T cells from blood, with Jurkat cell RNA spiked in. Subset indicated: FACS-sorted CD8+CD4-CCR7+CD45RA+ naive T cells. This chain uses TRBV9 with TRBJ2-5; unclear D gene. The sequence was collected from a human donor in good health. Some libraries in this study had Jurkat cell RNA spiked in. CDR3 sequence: CASSVEDSVETQYF. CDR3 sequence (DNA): TGTGCCAGCAGCGTAGAGGATTCGGTCGAGACCCAGTACTTC.